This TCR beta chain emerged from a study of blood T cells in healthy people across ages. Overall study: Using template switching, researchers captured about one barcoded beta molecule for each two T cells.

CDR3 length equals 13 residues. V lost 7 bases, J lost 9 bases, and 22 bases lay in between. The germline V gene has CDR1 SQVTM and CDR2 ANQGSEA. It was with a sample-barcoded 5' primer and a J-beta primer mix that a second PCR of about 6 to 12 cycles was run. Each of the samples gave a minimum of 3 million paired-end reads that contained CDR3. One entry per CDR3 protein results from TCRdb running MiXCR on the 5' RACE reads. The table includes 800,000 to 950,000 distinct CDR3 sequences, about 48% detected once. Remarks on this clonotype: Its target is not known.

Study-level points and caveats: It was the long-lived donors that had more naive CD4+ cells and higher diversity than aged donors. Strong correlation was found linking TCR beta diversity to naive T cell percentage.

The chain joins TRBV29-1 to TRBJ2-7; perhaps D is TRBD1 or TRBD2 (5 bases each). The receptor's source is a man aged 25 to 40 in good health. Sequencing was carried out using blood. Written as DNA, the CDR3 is TGCAGCGCGTGGACACTGAGGGGTGAAGGGCAGTACTTC. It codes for CSAWTLRGEGQYF.